In this sample, the clone carrying this T cell receptor (beta chain) turned up a few times. The antigen remains unidentified. This sample stems from a study of beta chain features in type 1 diabetes. The study's findings and limits: Patients with type 1 diabetes carried fewer insertions and had more deletions at their VDJ junctions.

The sequenced template was cDNA made from the entire isolated RNA. Produced via immunoSEQ multiplex PCR; TCRdb's table is partial and in-frame only. The profile shows 140,000 to 150,000 clones, under 11% of them singletons. V was shortened by 0 bases and J by 5 bases, with 10 bases between the two germline ends. Germline V gene lookup returns CDR1 GTSNPN and CDR2 SVGIG (reference sequence). The CDR3 loop spans 13 amino acids. V gene TRBV30 combines with J gene TRBJ2-5; D may be TRBD1 (6 bases). The sequence derives from a man younger than 35 in good health. Specimen: naive CD4+ T cells from blood. The CDR3 sequence: CAWSVRQGETQYF. CDR3 nucleotides: TGTGCCTGGAGTGTACGGCAGGGGGAGACCCAGTACTTC.